This TCR beta chain is drawn from a study of blood T cell repertoires in COVID-19. Sequenced by immunoSEQ multiplex PCR; TCRdb stores in-frame clones only, minus some. The table includes 100,000 or so clones, 72% detected once. This clonotype was obtained from an elderly woman with acute or convalescent COVID-19. The sequenced sample was peripheral blood.

Written as DNA, the CDR3 is TGTGCCAGCAGTAGACTAGCGGGGTCTTTATACAATGAGCAGTTCTTC. Its protein product is CASSRLAGSLYNEQFF. The chain couples TRBV7-3 to TRBJ2-1; 11 bases are a match to TRBD2. Germline V CDR1 and CDR2: SGHTA, FQGTGA. The CDR3 is made up of 16 amino acids. Germline trimming cut 6 bases from V and 4 bases from J; bases unmatched to any gene: 8.